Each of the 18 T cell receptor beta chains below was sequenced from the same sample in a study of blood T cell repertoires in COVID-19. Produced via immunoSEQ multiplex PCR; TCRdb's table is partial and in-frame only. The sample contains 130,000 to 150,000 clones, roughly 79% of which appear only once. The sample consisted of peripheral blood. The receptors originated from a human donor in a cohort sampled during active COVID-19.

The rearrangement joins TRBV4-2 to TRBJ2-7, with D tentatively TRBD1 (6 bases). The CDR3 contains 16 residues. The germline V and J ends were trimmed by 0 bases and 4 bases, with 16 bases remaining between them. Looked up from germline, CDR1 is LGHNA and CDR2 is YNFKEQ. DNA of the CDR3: TGTGCCAGCAGCCAAGACGGCGCAGGGGAACCGTACGAGCAGTACTTC. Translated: CASSQDGAGEPYEQYF.

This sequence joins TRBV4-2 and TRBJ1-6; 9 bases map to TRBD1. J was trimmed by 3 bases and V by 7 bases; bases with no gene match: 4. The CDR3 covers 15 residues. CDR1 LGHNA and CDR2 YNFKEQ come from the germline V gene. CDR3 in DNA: TGTGCCAGCACCCGGGACAGGGACTATAATTCACCCCTCCACTTT. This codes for CASTRDRDYNSPLHF.

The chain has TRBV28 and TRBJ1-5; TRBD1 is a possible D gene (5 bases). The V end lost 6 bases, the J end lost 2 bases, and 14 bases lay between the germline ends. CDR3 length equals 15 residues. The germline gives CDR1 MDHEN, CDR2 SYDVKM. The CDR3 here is CASSQGHGGNQPQHF. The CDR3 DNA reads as TGTGCCAGCAGCCAAGGACATGGGGGCAATCAGCCCCAGCATTTT.

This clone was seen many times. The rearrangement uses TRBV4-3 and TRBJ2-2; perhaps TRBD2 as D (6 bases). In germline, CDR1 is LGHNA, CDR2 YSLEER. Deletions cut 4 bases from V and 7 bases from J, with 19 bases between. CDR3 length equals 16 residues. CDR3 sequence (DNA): TGCGCCAGCAGCCTAGATAGGCTAGCGAGGAGCGGGGAGCTGTTTTTT. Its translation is CASSLDRLARSGELFF.

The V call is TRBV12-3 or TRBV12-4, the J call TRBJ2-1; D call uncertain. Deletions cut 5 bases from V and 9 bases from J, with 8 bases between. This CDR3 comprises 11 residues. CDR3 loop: CASSLSGEQFF. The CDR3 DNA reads TGTGCCAGCAGTCTGAGTGGTGAGCAGTTCTTC.

In DNA form, the CDR3 reads TGTGCCAGCAGTTTTAGACAGGGGGGAAAACTGTTTTTT. This gives the protein CASSFRQGGKLFF. This chain joins TRBV27 and TRBJ1-4; 9 nucleotides agree with TRBD1. Germline loops: CDR1 MNHEY, CDR2 SMNVEV (reference sequence). The junction had 3 bases not matched to a gene; V was cut back by 3 bases and J by 10 bases. This CDR3 is built from 13 residues.

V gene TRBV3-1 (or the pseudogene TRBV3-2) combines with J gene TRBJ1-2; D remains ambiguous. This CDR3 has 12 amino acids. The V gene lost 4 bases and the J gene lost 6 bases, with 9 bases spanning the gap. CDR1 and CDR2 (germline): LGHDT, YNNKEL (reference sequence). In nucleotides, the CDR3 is TGTGCCAGCAGCCCCCGGGGAGATGGCTACACCTTC. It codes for CASSPRGDGYTF.

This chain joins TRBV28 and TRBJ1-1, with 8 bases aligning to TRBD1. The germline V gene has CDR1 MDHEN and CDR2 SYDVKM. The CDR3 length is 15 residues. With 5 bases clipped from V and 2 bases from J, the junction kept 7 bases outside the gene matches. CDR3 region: CASSKPGTGNTEAFF. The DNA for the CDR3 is TGTGCCAGCAGTAAGCCCGGGACAGGCAACACTGAAGCTTTCTTT. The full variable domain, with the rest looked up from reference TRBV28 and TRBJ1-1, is DVKVTQSSRYLVKRTGEKVFLECVQDMDHENMFWYRQDPGLGLRLIYFSYDVKMKEKGDIPEGYSVSREKKERFSLILESASTNQTSMYLCASSKPGTGNTEAFFGQGTRLTVV.

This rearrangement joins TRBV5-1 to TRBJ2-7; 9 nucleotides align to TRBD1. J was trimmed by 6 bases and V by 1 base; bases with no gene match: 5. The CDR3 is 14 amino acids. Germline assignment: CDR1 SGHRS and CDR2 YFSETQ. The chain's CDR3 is CASSLRDRAPEQYF. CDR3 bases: TGCGCCAGCAGCTTGCGGGACAGGGCCCCCGAGCAGTACTTC. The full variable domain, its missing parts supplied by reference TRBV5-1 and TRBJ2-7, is KAGVTQTPRYLIKTRGQQVTLSCSPISGHRSVSWYQQTPGQGLQFLFEYFSETQRNKGNFPGRFSGRQFSNSRSEMNVSTLELGDSALYLCASSLRDRAPEQYFGPGTRLTVT.

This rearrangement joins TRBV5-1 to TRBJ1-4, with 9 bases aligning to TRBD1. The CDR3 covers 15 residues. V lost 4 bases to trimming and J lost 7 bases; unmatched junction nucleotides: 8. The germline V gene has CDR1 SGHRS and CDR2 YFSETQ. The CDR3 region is CASSPGQGQVEKLFF. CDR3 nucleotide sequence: TGCGCCAGCAGCCCCGGACAGGGGCAGGTTGAAAAACTGTTTTTT.

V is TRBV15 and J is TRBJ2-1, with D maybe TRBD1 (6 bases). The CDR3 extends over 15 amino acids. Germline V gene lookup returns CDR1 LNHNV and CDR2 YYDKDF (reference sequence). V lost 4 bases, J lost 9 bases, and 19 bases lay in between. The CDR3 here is CATSNFFSGQFEQFF. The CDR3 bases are TGTGCCACCAGCAATTTCTTCTCAGGACAGTTTGAGCAGTTCTTC.

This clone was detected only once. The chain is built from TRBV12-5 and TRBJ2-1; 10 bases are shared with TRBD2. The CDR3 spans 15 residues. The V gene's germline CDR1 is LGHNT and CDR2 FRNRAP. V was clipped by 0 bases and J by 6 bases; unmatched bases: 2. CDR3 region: CASGLVTSGINEQFF. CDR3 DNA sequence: TGTGCTAGTGGTTTGGTTACTAGCGGGATCAATGAGCAGTTCTTC.

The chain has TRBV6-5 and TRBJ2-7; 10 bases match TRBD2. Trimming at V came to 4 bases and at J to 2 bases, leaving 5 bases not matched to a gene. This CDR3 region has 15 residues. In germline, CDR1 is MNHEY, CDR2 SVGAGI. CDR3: CASSFTSGAAYEQYF. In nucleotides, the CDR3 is TGTGCCAGCAGTTTCACTAGCGGGGCCGCCTACGAGCAGTACTTC.

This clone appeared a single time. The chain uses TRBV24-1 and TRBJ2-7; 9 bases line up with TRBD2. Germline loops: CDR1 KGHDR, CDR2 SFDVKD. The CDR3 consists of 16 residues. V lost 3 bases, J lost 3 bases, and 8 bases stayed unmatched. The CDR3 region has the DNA TGTGCCACCAGTGATACGACTAGCGGCAAATTCTACGAGCAGTACTTC. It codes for CATSDTTSGKFYEQYF.

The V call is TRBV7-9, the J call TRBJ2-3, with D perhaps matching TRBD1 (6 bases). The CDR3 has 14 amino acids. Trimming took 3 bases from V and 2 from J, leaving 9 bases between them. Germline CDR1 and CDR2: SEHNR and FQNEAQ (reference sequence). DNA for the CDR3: TGTGCCAGCAGCTTGAACAGGGACACAGATACGCAGTATTTT. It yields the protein CASSLNRDTDTQYF.

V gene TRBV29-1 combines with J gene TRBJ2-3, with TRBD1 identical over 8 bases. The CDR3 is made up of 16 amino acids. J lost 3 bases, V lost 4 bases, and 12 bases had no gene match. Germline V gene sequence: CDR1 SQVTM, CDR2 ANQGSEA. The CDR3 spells CSVGSVVRTGTDTQYF. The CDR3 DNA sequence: TGCAGCGTTGGTTCGGTCGTTCGGACAGGGACAGATACGCAGTATTTT.

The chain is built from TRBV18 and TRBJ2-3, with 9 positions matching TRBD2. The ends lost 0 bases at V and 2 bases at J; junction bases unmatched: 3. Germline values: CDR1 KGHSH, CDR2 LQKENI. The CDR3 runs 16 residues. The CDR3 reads CASSPPTSGYTDTQYF. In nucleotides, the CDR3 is TGTGCCAGCTCACCACCGACTAGCGGATACACAGATACGCAGTATTTT.

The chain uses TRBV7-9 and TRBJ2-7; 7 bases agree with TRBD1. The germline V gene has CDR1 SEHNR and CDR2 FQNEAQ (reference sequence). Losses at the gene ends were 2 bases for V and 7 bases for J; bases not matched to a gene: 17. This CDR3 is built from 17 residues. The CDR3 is CASSLFLSGTVPREQYF. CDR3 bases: TGTGCCAGCAGCTTATTCCTCTCCGGGACAGTTCCGAGGGAGCAGTACTTC.